These 9 T cell receptor beta chains were sequenced from one sample in a study of PD-1 blockade in classical Hodgkin lymphoma. Libraries were prepared by immunoSEQ multiplex PCR; TCRdb keeps only in-frame clonotypes and omits some of them. The sample holds roughly 50,000 clones, about 89% seen once. Described time point: cycle 4 day 1 (C4D1), after six to seven weeks of nivolumab. Brentuximab vedotin exposure varied among the patients, all of whom had relapsed after autologous stem cell transplantation. The sequencing here drew on peripheral blood mononuclear cells (PBMCs), taken before the fourth cycle of nivolumab. The receptors originated from a human donor with classical Hodgkin lymphoma.

The chain is built from TRBV7-2 and TRBJ1-2; maybe TRBD1 (6 bases). Germline values: CDR1 SGHTA, CDR2 FQGNSA. This CDR3 is built from 14 residues. The V end lost 5 bases, the J end lost 4 bases, and 14 bases lay between the germline ends. The CDR3, as DNA: TGTGCCAGCAGCCCCTCGACAGGCTCCTATGGCTACACCTTC. It encodes CASSPSTGSYGYTF.

In its sample, this clone was seen a few times. The V gene is TRBV28, the J gene TRBJ1-2; D uncertain. Germline assignment: CDR1 MDHEN and CDR2 SYDVKM. The CDR3 has 14 amino acids. Trimming took off 5 bases at V and 4 bases at J, with 14 bases between the two ends. CDR3 sequence (DNA): TGTGCCAGCAGTCCCCGGACTGCTCCCTATGGCTACACCTTC. Translated, it gives CASSPRTAPYGYTF.

This chain links TRBV7-9 with TRBJ1-3; the D gene is possibly TRBD1 (6 bases). Looked up from germline, CDR1 is SEHNR and CDR2 is FQNEAQ (reference sequence). V lost 1 base, J lost 0 bases, and 13 bases lay in between. This CDR3 contains 17 residues. The CDR3 bases are TGTGCCAGCAGCTTAGACGTAACAGGGCTCTCTGGAAACACCATATATTTT. Translating it yields CASSLDVTGLSGNTIYF.

The rearrangement links TRBV9 to TRBJ2-5, with 8 bases matching TRBD2. Germline V gene data show CDR1 as SGDLS and CDR2 as YYNGEE. The CDR3 runs to 16 residues. Trimming cost V 0 bases and J 3 bases; bases outside gene matches: 7. CDR3 amino acids: CASSVGSLAGKETQYF. CDR3 nucleotide sequence: TGTGCCAGCAGCGTAGGTAGTCTAGCGGGTAAAGAGACCCAGTACTTC.

This chain joins TRBV4-2 and TRBJ2-3; D uncertain. The CDR3 consists of 12 residues. Germline CDR1 is LGHNA and CDR2 is YNFKEQ. Trimming shortened V by 1 base and J by 4 bases, and 3 bases separated the two germline ends. CDR3 sequence (DNA): TGTGCCAGCAGCCAAGGCCCAGATACGCAGTATTTT. It translates to CASSQGPDTQYF.

The V gene is TRBV5-1, the J gene TRBJ1-4; a weak D match, TRBD1 (5 bases). This CDR3 is built from 14 residues. V was trimmed by 0 bases and J by 3 bases, leaving 6 bases between them. The germline V gene has CDR1 SGHRS and CDR2 YFSETQ. The CDR3 region has the DNA TGCGCCAGCAGCTTGGAGACAGCTAATGAAAAACTGTTTTTT. It encodes CASSLETANEKLFF.

The J gene is TRBJ1-2, the V gene TRBV28; D perhaps matches TRBD1 (6 bases). CDR1 is MDHEN and CDR2 is SYDVKM in the germline V gene. CDR3 size: 13 residues. V lost 4 bases, J lost 8 bases, and 14 bases lay in between. This chain's CDR3 is CASSSGANKGYTF. The CDR3 nucleotides are TGTGCCAGCAGTTCAGGGGCGAATAAGGGCTACACCTTC.

This clone ranks as medium-sized. Other DNA sequences in this sample translate to the same CDR3. The CDR3 DNA sequence: TGCAGTGCTCAAGAAAACGAGCAGTACTTC. Translated: CSAQENEQYF. V and J are TRBV20-1 and TRBJ2-7, with D hard to call. Deletions cut 5 bases from V and 5 bases from J, with 7 bases between. The CDR3 length is 10 residues. Germline CDR1 DFQATT, CDR2 SNEGSKA (reference sequence).

The V call is TRBV28, the J call TRBJ1-1; no firm D call. CDR1 is MDHEN, CDR2 SYDVKM, per germline. This CDR3 has 11 residues. Trimming stripped 10 bases from V and 2 bases from J, with 8 bases between. The CDR3 here is CATKSNTEAFF. CDR3 sequence (DNA): TGTGCCACCAAATCTAACACTGAAGCTTTCTTT.